The source of this TCR beta chain is a study of immune characterization of retroperitoneal liposarcoma. The CDR3 spans 12 residues. TCRdb re-called the PCR reads with MiXCR, one entry per CDR3 protein. The sample lists some 9,600 distinct CDR3 sequences, 37% occurring once. The sequencing input was tumor tissue. The clonotype comes from a female donor with retroperitoneal liposarcoma. The V call is TRBV12-3 or TRBV12-4, the J call TRBJ2-4, with D tentatively TRBD1 (5 bases). The J call is uncertain, as TRBJ2-7 better fits the DNA end. CDR3 loop: CASSHRNHEQYF. The CDR3 DNA sequence: TGTGCCAGCAGTCACAGGAACCACGAGCAGTACTTC.